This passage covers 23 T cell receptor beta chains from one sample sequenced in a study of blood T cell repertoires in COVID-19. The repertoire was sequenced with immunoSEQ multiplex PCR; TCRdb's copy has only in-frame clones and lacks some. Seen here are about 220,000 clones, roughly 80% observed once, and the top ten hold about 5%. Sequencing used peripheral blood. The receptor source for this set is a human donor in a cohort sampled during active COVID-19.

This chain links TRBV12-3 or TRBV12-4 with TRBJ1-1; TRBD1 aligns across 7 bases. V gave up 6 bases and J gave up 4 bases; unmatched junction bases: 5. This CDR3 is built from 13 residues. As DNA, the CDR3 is TGTGCCAGCAGCCGTGACAGGGTCACTGAAGCTTTCTTT. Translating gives CASSRDRVTEAFF.

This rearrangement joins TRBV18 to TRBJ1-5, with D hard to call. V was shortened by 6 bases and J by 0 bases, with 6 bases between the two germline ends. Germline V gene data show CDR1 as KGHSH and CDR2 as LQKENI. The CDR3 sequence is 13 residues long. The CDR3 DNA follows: TGTGCCAGCTCCGAGATTAGCAATCAGCCCCAGCATTTT. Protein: CASSEISNQPQHF.

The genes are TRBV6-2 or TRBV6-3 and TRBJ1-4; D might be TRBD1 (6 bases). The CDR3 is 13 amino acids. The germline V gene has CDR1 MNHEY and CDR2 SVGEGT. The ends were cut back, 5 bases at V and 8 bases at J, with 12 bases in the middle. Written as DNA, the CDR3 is TGTGCCAGCAGTCAACAGGGATTCGAAAAACTGTTTTTT. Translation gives CASSQQGFEKLFF.

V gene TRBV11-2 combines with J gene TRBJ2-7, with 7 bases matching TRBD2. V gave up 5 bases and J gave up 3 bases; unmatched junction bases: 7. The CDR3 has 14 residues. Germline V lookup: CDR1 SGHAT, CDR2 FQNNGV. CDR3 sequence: CASSHRGGIYEQYF. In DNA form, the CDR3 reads TGTGCCAGCAGCCACCGGGGAGGGATCTACGAGCAGTACTTC.

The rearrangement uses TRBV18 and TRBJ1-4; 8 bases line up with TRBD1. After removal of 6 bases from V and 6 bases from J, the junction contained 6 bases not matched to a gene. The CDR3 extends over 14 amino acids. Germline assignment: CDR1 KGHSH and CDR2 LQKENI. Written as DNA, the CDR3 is TGTGCCAGCTCCCAAGGACAGGGACATGAAAAACTGTTTTTT. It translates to CASSQGQGHEKLFF.

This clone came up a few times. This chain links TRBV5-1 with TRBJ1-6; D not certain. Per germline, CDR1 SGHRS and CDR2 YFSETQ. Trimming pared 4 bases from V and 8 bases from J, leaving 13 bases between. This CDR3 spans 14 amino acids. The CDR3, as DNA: TGCGCCAGCAGCCACCGGGTCGAAGATTCACCCCTCCACTTT. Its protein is CASSHRVEDSPLHF.

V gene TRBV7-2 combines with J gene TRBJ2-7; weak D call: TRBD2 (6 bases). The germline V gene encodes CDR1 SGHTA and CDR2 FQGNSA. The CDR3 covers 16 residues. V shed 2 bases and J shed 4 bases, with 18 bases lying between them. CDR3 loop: CASSLNYPGSGYEQYF. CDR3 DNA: TGTGCCAGCAGCTTAAACTACCCTGGAAGCGGGTACGAGCAGTACTTC.

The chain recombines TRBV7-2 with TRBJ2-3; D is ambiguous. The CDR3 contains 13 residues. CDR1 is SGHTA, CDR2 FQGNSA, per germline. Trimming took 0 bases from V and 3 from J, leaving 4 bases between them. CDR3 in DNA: TGTGCCAGCAGCTTAGCGAGGACAGATACGCAGTATTTT. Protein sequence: CASSLARTDTQYF.

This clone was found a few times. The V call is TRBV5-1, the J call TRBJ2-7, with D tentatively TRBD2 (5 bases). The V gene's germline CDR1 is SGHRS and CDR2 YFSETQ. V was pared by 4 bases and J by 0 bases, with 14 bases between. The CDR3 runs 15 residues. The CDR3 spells CASSLLAGSSYEQYF. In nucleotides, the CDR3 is TGCGCCAGCAGCCTGCTAGCTGGGAGCTCCTACGAGCAGTACTTC.

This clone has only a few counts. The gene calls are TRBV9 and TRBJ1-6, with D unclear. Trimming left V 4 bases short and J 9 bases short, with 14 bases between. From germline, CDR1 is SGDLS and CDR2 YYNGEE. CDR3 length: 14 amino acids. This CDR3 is CASSRGPRGSPLHF. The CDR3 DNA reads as TGTGCCAGCAGCCGCGGACCTCGGGGTTCACCCCTCCACTTT.

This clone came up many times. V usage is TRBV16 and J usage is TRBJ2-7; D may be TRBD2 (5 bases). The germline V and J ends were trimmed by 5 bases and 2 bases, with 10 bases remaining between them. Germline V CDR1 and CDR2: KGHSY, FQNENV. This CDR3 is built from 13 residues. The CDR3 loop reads CASSSAGAYEQYF. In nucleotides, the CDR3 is TGTGCCAGCAGCTCCGCCGGGGCCTACGAGCAGTACTTC.

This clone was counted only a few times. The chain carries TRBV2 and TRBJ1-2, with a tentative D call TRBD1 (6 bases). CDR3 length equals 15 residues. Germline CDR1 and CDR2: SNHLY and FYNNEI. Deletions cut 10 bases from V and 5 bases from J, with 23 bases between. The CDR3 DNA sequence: TGTGCCACCTTAGGGGGGGGCCAGTCCCGTTATGGCTACACCTTC. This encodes CATLGGGQSRYGYTF.

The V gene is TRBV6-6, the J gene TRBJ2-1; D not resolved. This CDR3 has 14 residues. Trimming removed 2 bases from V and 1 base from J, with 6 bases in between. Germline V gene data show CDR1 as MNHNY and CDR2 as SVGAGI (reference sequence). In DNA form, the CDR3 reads TGTGCCAGCAGTTACCTAGATTCCTACAATGAGCAGTTCTTC. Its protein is CASSYLDSYNEQFF.

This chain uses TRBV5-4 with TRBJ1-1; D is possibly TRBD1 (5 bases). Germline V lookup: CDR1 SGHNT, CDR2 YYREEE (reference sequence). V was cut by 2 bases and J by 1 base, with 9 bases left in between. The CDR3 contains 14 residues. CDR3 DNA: TGTGCCAGCAGCTTCCGACAGAAGAACACTGAAGCTTTCTTT. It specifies CASSFRQKNTEAFF.

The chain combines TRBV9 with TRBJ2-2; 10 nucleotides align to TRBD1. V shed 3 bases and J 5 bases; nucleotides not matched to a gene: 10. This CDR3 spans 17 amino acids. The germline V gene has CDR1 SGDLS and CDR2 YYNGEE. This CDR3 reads CASSDRRGQGLTGELFF. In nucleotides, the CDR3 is TGTGCCAGCAGCGATCGGAGGGGACAGGGGTTAACCGGGGAGCTGTTTTTT. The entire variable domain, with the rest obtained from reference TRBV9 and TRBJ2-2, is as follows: DSGVTQTPKHLITATGQRVTLRCSPRSGDLSVYWYQQSLDQGLQFLIQYYNGEERAKGNILERFSAQQFPDLHSELNLSSLELGDSALYFCASSDRRGQGLTGELFFGEGSRLTVL.

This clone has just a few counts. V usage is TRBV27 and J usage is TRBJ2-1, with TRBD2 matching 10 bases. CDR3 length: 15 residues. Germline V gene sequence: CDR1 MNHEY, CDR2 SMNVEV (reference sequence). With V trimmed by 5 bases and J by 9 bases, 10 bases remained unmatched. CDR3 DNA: TGTGCCAGCAGTCAAAAAGCGGGAGGGCTGCTTGAGCAGTTCTTC. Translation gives CASSQKAGGLLEQFF.

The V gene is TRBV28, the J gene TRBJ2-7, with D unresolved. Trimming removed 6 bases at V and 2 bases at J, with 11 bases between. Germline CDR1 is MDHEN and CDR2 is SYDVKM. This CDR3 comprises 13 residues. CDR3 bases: TGTGCCAGCAGAACCACAGCCACCTACGAGCAGTACTTC. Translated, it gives CASRTTATYEQYF.

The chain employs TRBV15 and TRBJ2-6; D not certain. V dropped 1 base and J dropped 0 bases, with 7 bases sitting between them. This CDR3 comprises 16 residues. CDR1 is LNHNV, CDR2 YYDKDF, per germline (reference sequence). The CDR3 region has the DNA TGTGCCACCAGCAGAGGACACTCCTCTGGGGCCAACGTCCTGACTTTC. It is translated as CATSRGHSSGANVLTF.

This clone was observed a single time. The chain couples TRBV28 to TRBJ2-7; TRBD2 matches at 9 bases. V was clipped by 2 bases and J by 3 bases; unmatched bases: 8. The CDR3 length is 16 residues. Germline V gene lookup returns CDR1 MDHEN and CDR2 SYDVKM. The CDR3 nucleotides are TGTGCCAGCAGTTTAGTTCGCGGGAGGGCCTTCTACGAGCAGTACTTC. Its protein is CASSLVRGRAFYEQYF.

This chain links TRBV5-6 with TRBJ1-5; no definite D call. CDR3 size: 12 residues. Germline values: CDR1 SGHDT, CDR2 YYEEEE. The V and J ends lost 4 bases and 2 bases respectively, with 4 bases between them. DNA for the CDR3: TGTGCCAGCAGCCGCGGCAATCAGCCCCAGCATTTT. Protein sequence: CASSRGNQPQHF.

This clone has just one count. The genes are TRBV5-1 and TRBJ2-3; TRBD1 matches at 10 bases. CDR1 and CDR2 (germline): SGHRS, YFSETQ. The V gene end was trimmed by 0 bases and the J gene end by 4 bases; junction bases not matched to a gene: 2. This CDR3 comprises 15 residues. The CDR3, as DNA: TGCGCCAGCAGCTTGGGACAGGGGGCCCCAGATACGCAGTATTTT. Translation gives CASSLGQGAPDTQYF.

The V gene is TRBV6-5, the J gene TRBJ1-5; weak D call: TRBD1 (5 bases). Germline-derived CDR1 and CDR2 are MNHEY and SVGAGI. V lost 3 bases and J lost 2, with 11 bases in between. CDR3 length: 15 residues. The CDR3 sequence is CASSYQGEGNQPQHF. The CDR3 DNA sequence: TGTGCCAGCAGTTATCAAGGGGAAGGCAATCAGCCCCAGCATTTT.

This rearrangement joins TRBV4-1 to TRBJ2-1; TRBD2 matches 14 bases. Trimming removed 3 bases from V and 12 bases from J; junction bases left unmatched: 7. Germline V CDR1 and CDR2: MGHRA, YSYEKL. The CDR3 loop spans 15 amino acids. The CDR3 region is CASSHTGTSGRGQFF. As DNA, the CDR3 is TGCGCCAGCAGCCACACCGGGACTAGCGGGAGAGGGCAGTTCTTC.